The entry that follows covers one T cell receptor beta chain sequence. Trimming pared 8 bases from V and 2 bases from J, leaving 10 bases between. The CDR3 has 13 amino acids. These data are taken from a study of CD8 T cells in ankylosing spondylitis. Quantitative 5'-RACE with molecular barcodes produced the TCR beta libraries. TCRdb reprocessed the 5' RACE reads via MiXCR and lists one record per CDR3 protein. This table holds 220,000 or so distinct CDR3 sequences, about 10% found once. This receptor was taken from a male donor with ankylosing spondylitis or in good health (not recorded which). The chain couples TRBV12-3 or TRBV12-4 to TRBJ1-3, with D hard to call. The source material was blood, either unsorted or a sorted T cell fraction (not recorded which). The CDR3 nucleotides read TGTGCCAGCTCCCCAGGTACTGGAAACACCATATATTTT. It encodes CASSPGTGNTIYF.